Below, 17 T cell receptor beta chains from the same sample are listed, as sequenced in a study of blood T cell repertoires in COVID-19. Here immunoSEQ multiplex PCR was the method, and the copy in TCRdb shows in-frame clones only, minus some. The sample carries tens of thousands of clones, over 75% recorded once. Source material: peripheral blood. The receptors originated from a human donor with active COVID-19. The donor label of this sample is uncertain.

This clone appeared many times. J is TRBJ2-7 and V is TRBV27; D perhaps matches TRBD1 (6 bases). Trimming left V 5 bases short and J 0 bases short, with 11 bases between. CDR1 and CDR2 (germline): MNHEY, SMNVEV (reference sequence). This CDR3 comprises 14 residues. The CDR3 spells CASSPRQVSYEQYF. CDR3 bases: TGTGCCAGCAGTCCCAGACAGGTCTCCTACGAGCAGTACTTC.

The gene calls are TRBV5-6 and TRBJ2-3, with 7 bases aligning to TRBD2. Germline CDR1 reads SGHDT; CDR2 reads YYEEEE. The CDR3 runs to 15 residues. Losses at the gene ends were 2 bases for V and 0 bases for J; bases not matched to a gene: 3. The CDR3 region has the DNA TGTGCCAGCAGCTTACCGGGACTAAGCACAGATACGCAGTATTTT. This sequence encodes CASSLPGLSTDTQYF.

This chain joins TRBV3-1 (or the pseudogene TRBV3-2) and TRBJ2-6; 11 bases match TRBD2. V dropped 0 bases and J dropped 0; count of bases not matched to a gene: 4. CDR1 is LGHDT and CDR2 is YNNKEL in the germline V gene (reference sequence). This CDR3 region has 19 residues. The DNA for the CDR3 is TGTGCCAGCAGCCAAGAGTCTAGCGGGGGGCTCTCTGGGGCCAACGTCCTGACTTTC. This encodes CASSQESSGGLSGANVLTF.

The V gene is TRBV14, the J gene TRBJ2-5; D is possibly TRBD2 (5 bases). Trimming cost V 3 bases and J 4 bases, with 21 bases left between them. This CDR3 spans 17 amino acids. Germline CDR1 and CDR2: SGHDN and FVKESK. Written as DNA, the CDR3 is TGTGCCAGCAGCCAGAAATGGCGCCCCCCGGGGTCAGAGACCCAGTACTTC. It is translated as CASSQKWRPPGSETQYF.

This clone came up once. V and J are TRBV10-3 and TRBJ2-7, with D perhaps matching TRBD1 (5 bases). The CDR3 contains 12 residues. Trimming shortened V by 6 bases and J by 4 bases, and 10 bases separated the two germline ends. Per germline, CDR1 ENHRY and CDR2 SYGVKD. The CDR3 DNA reads TGTGCCATCAGCGCCTCAGGGTACGAGCAGTACTTC. This sequence encodes CAISASGYEQYF.

The rearrangement joins TRBV7-8 to TRBJ1-5; tentative D call: TRBD1 (5 bases). Germline CDR1 is SGHVS and CDR2 is FQNEAQ. This CDR3 has 15 residues. The germline V and J ends were trimmed by 3 bases and 1 base, with 10 bases remaining between them. CDR3 coding DNA: TGTGCCAGCAGCTTCAGGGTGGGAAGCAATCAGCCCCAGCATTTT. Its translation is CASSFRVGSNQPQHF.

The gene calls are TRBV6-5 and TRBJ2-1; maybe TRBD1 (5 bases). This CDR3 comprises 12 residues. Germline lookup yields CDR1 MNHEY and CDR2 SVGAGI. The V end was cut by 6 bases, the J end by 10 bases, with 13 bases between. CDR3 in amino acids: CASRPDRGEQFF. In DNA form, the CDR3 reads TGTGCCAGCAGGCCCGATAGGGGAGAGCAGTTCTTC.

This chain connects TRBV4-1 to TRBJ2-7, with no clear D. The CDR3 has 13 amino acids. The germline V gene encodes CDR1 MGHRA and CDR2 YSYEKL. V lost 5 bases to trimming and J lost 6 bases, with 14 bases between them. The CDR3 is CASSTNTGGEQYF. CDR3 bases: TGCGCCAGCAGCACCAACACCGGCGGCGAGCAGTACTTC.

V and J are TRBV5-4 and TRBJ2-5, with D unclear. Trimming took 4 bases from V and 1 from J, leaving 11 bases between them. The CDR3 is 14 residues long. Per the germline V gene, CDR1 is SGHNT and CDR2 is YYREEE (reference sequence). For the CDR3, the DNA is TGTGCCAGCAGCACAAGAGGTTTCCAAGAGACCCAGTACTTC. Its translation is CASSTRGFQETQYF.

Concerning this clone: This sample also contains other DNA sequences that code for the same CDR3. J is TRBJ1-1 and V is TRBV18; 7 bases fit TRBD1. CDR1 KGHSH and CDR2 LQKENI come from the germline V gene. Trimming cost V 5 bases and J 2 bases; bases outside gene matches: 2. This CDR3 is 13 amino acids long. The CDR3 is CASSGQANTEAFF. In DNA form, the CDR3 reads TGTGCCAGCTCAGGACAGGCAAACACTGAAGCTTTCTTT.

This clone occurred a few times. The chain employs TRBV15 and TRBJ1-5; the match to TRBD1 covers 8 bases. The CDR3 spans 16 residues. CDR1 and CDR2 from the germline V gene are LNHNV and YYDKDF (reference sequence). J lost 3 bases, V lost 2 bases, and 6 bases had no gene match. The CDR3 DNA reads TGTGCCACCAGCAGACGTGACAGGGGCTACAATCAGCCCCAGCATTTT. Its protein product is CATSRRDRGYNQPQHF.

The chain carries TRBV2 and TRBJ1-1, with D perhaps matching TRBD1 (5 bases). Germline V CDR1 and CDR2: SNHLY, FYNNEI. With 11 bases removed from V and 5 bases from J, the gap between germline ends came to 18 bases. There are 13 residues in the CDR3. The CDR3 region has the DNA TGTGCCGGGGCAAGACTCGGAGGGACTGAAGCTTTCTTT. It encodes CAGARLGGTEAFF.

The chain employs TRBV28 and TRBJ2-7, with 10 bases identical to TRBD2. The germline CDR1 and CDR2 sequences are MDHEN and SYDVKM. The CDR3 consists of 11 residues. After removal of 8 bases from V and 8 bases from J, the junction contained 3 bases not matched to a gene. CDR3 DNA: TGTGCCAGCGCTAGCGGGAGCCAGCAGTACTTC. Translating gives CASASGSQQYF.

CDR3 residues: CASSPGGTGDEQYF. CDR3 DNA: TGTGCCAGCAGCCCAGGCGGGACAGGAGACGAGCAGTACTTC. This rearrangement joins TRBV28 to TRBJ2-7; 8 bases fit TRBD1. J was trimmed by 5 bases and V by 6 bases; bases with no gene match: 9. Germline V gene data show CDR1 as MDHEN and CDR2 as SYDVKM. The CDR3 is 14 amino acids.

This chain connects TRBV5-1 to TRBJ2-5, with 8 bases identical to TRBD1. Germline V lookup: CDR1 SGHRS, CDR2 YFSETQ. The CDR3 has 13 residues. Germline trimming cut 4 bases from V and 5 bases from J; bases unmatched to any gene: 4. DNA for the CDR3: TGCGCCAGCAGCCCGGACAGGGACGAGACCCAGTACTTC. Translated: CASSPDRDETQYF.

This chain links TRBV21-1 with TRBJ1-4; the table's D call, TRBD1, was not checked against the DNA. TRBV21-1 is a recognized pseudogene. The CDR3 extends over 15 amino acids. The DNA of the CDR3 is TGTGCCAGCAGCAAACAGGGGCCGGCTAATGAAAAACTGTTTTTT. It codes for CASSKQGPANEKLFF.

CDR3 sequence reads: CASRPASGSTGELFF. For the CDR3, the DNA is TGTGCCAGCCGGCCGGCTAGCGGGAGCACCGGGGAGCTGTTTTTT. This chain links TRBV7-6 with TRBJ2-2; 10 bases agree with TRBD2. With V trimmed by 8 bases and J by 4 bases, 7 bases remained unmatched. The germline CDR1 and CDR2 sequences are SGHVS and FNYEAQ. The CDR3 is 15 residues long.